Sequencing of this T cell receptor (beta chain) was carried out in a study of cytomegalovirus exposure and HLA in healthy donors. Study background: A data release that came early held 80 million or so unique TCRs from HLA-typed donors. Findings and caveats of the study: Most subjects' HLA-A and HLA-B alleles were reportedly predicted from TCR beta sequences.

Germline loops: CDR1 SGDLS, CDR2 YYNGEE. Trimming stripped 3 bases from V and 2 bases from J, with 18 bases between. The CDR3 is 16 amino acids. This clone came up once. What it binds is not known. The PCR ran on 60 Vbeta and 13 Jbeta primers. This table comes from immunoSEQ multiplex PCR, and its TCRdb copy is limited to in-frame clones, with some not included. Counted here are approximately 150,000 clones, roughly 80% occurring once; the ten biggest clones make up approximately 2.8%. The chain uses TRBV9 and TRBJ2-7; D perhaps matches TRBD2 (6 bases). Sequencing was carried out using PBMCs. This TCR came from a male donor in good health and CMV-seronegative. In nucleotides, the CDR3 is TGTGCCAGCAGCGGGGGGACTGGAGCTCAGACCTACGAGCAGTACTTC. Protein sequence: CASSGGTGAQTYEQYF.